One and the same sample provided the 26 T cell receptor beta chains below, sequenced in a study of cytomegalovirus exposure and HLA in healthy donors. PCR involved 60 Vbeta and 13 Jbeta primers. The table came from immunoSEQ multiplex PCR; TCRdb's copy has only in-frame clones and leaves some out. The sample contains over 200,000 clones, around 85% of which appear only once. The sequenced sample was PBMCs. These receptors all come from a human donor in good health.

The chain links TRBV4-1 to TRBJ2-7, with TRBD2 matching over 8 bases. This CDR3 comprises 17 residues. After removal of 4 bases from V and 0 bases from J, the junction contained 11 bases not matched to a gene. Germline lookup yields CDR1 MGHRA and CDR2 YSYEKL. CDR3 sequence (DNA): TGCGCCAGCAGCCTTTGGGATAGCGGGGAAAGCTCCTACGAGCAGTACTTC. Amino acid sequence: CASSLWDSGESSYEQYF.

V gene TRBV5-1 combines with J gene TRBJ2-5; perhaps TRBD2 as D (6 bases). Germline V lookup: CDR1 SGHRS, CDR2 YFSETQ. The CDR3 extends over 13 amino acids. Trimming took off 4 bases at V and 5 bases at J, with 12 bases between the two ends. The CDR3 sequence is CASSAGKAETQYF. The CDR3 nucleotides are TGCGCCAGCAGCGCGGGGAAGGCGGAGACCCAGTACTTC.

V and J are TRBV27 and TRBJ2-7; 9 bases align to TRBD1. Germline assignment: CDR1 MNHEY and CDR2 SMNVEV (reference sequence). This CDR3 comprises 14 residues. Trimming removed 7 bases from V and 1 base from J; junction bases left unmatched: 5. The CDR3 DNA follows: TGTGCCAGCACCCCCGGGACAGGGTCCTACGAGCAGTACTTC. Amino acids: CASTPGTGSYEQYF.

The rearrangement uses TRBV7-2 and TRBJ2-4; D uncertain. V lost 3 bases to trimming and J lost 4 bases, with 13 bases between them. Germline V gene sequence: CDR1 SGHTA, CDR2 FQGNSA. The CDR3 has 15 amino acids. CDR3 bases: TGTGCCAGCAGCTTCCCCACGTCCGGGAAAAACATTCAGTACTTC. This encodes CASSFPTSGKNIQYF.

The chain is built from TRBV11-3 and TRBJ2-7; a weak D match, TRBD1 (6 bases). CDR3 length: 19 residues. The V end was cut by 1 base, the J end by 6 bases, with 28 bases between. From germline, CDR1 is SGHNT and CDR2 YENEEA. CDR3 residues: CASSLGTLKSNRDGCEQYF. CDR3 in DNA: TGTGCCAGCAGCTTAGGGACCCTGAAATCAAACAGGGATGGGTGCGAGCAGTACTTC. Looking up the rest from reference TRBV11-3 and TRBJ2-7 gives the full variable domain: EAGVVQSPRYKIIEKKQPVAFWCNPISGHNTLYWYLQNLGQGPELLIRYENEEAVDDSQLPKDRFSAERLKGVDSTLKIQPAELGDSAVYLCASSLGTLKSNRDGCEQYFGPGTRLTVT.

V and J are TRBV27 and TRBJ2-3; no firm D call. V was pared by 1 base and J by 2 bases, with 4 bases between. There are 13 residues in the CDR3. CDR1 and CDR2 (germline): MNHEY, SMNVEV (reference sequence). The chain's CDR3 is CASSLWATDTQYF. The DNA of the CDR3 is TGTGCCAGCAGTTTATGGGCCACAGATACGCAGTATTTT.

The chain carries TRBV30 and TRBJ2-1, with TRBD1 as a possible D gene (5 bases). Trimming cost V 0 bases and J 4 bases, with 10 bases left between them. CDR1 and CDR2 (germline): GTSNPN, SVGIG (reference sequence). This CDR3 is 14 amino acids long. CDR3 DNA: TGTGCCTGGAGTGTTGAGACAGCTTACAATGAGCAGTTCTTC. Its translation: CAWSVETAYNEQFF.

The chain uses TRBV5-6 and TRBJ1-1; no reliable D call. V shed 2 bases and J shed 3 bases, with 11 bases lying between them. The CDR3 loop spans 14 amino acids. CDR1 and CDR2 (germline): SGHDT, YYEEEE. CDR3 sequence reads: CASSFSGSDTEAFF. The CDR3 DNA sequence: TGTGCCAGCAGCTTCTCGGGATCGGACACTGAAGCTTTCTTT. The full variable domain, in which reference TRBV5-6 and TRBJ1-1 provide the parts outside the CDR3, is DAGVTQSPTHLIKTRGQQVTLRCSPKSGHDTVSWYQQALGQGPQFIFQYYEEEERQRGNFPDRFSGHQFPNYSSELNVNALLLGDSALYLCASSFSGSDTEAFFGQGTRLTVV.

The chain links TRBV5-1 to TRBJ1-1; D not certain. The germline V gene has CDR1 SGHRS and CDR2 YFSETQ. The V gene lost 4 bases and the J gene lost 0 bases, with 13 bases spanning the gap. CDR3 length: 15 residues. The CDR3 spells CASSTRTGMNTEAFF. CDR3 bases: TGCGCCAGCAGCACCCGGACGGGAATGAACACTGAAGCTTTCTTT.

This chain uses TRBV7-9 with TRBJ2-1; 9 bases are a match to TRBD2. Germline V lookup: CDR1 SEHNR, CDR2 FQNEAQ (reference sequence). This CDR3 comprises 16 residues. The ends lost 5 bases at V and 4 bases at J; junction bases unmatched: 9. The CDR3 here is CASSIRLAETYNEQFF. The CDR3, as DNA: TGTGCCAGCAGCATTCGACTAGCGGAGACGTACAATGAGCAGTTCTTC.

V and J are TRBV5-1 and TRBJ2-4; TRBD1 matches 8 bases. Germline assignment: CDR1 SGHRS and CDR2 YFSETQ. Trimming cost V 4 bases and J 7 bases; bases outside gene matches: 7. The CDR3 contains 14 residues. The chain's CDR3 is CASSQQGGGNIQYF. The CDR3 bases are TGCGCCAGCAGCCAACAGGGGGGAGGTAACATTCAGTACTTC.

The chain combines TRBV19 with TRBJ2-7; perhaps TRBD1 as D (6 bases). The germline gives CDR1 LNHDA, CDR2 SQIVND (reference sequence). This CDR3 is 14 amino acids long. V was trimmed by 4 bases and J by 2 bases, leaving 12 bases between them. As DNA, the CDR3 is TGTGCCAGTAGTAAGGAGACAGGAACCTACGAGCAGTACTTC. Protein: CASSKETGTYEQYF.

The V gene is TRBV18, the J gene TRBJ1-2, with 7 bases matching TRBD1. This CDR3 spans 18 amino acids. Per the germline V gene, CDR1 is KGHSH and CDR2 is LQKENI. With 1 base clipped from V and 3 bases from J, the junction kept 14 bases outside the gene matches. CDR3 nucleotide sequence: TGTGCCAGCTCACCACGGTCCGCTGGGCAGGGGACAGACTATGGCTACACCTTC. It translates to CASSPRSAGQGTDYGYTF. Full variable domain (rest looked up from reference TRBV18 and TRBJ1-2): NAGVMQNPRHLVRRRGQEARLRCSPMKGHSHVYWYRQLPEEGLKFMVYLQKENIIDESGMPKERFSAEFPKEGPSILRIQQVVRGDSAAYFCASSPRSAGQGTDYGYTFGSGTRLTVV.

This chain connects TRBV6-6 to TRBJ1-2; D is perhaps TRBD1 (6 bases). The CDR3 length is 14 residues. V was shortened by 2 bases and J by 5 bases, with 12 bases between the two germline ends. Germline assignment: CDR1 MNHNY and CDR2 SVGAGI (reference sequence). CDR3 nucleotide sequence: TGTGCCAGCAGTTACGGGGGGGCGTTGTATGGCTACACCTTC. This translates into CASSYGGALYGYTF.

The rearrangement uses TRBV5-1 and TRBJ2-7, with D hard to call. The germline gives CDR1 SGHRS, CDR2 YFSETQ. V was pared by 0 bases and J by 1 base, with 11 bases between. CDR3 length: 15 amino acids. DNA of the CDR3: TGCGCCAGCAGCTTGGTGGCAGATTCGTCCTACGAGCAGTACTTC. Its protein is CASSLVADSSYEQYF.

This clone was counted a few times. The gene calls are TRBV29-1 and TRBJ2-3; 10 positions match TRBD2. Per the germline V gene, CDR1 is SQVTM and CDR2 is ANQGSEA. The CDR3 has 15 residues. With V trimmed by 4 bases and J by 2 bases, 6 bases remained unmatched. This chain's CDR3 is CSVVTSGDHTDTQYF. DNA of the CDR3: TGCAGCGTTGTAACTAGCGGGGATCACACAGATACGCAGTATTTT.

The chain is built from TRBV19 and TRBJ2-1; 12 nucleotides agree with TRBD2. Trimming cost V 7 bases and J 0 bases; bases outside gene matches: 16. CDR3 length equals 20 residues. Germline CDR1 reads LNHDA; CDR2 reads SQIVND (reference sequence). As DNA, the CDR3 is TGTGCCAGTATTCCGGGGAGCACTAGCGGGAGGCGAAGCTCCTACAATGAGCAGTTCTTC. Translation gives CASIPGSTSGRRSSYNEQFF. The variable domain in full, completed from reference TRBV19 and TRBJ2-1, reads DGGITQSPKYLFRKEGQNVTLSCEQNLNHDAMYWYRQDPGQGLRLIYYSQIVNDFQKGDIAEGYSVSREKKESFPLTVTSAQKNPTAFYLCASIPGSTSGRRSSYNEQFFGPGTRLTVL.

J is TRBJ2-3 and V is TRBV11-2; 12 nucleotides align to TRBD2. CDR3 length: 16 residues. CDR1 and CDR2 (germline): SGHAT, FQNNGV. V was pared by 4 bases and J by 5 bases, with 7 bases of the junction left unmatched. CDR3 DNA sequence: TGTGCCAGCAGCTCGACTAGCGGGAGTTTTGTAGATACGCAGTATTTT. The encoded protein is CASSSTSGSFVDTQYF. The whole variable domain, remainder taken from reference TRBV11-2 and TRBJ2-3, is EAGVAQSPRYKIIEKRQSVAFWCNPISGHATLYWYQQILGQGPKLLIQFQNNGVVDDSQLPKDRFSAERLKGVDSTLKIQPAKLEDSAVYLCASSSTSGSFVDTQYFGPGTRLTVL.

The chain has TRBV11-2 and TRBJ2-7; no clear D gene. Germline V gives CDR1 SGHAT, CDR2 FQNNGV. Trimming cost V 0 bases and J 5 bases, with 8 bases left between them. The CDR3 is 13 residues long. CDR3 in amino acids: CASSLDPADEQYF. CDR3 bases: TGTGCCAGCAGCTTAGATCCCGCAGACGAGCAGTACTTC.

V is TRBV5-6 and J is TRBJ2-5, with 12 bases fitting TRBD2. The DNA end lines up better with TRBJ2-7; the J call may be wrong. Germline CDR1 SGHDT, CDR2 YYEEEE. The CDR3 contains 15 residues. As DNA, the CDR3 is TGTGCCAGCAGCTTGGGACTAGCGGGAGTCCACGAGCAGTACTTC. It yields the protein CASSLGLAGVHEQYF.

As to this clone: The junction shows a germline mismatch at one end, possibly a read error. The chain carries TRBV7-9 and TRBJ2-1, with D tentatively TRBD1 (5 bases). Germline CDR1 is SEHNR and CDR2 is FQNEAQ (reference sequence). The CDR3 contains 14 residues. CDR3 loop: CSSSTPRQYNEQFF. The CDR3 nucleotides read TGTTCCAGCAGCACCCCCCGACAGTACAATGAGCAGTTCTTC.

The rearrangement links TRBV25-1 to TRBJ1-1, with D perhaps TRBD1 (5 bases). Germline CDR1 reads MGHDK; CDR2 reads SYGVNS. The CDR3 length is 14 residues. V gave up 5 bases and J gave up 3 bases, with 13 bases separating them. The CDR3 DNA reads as TGTGCCAGCAGTTTGCACACGGGGGACACTGAAGCTTTCTTT. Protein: CASSLHTGDTEAFF.

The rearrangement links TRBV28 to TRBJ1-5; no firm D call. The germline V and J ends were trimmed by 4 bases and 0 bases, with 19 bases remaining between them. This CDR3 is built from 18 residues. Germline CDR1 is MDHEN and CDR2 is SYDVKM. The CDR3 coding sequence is TGTGCCAGCAGTTATTATCCGGCGGAGCTAAATAGCAATCAGCCCCAGCATTTT. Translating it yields CASSYYPAELNSNQPQHF.

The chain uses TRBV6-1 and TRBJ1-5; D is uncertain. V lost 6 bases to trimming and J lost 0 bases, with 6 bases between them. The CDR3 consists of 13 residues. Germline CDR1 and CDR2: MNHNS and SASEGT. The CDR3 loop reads CASRPYSNQPQHF. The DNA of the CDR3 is TGTGCCAGCAGGCCCTATAGCAATCAGCCCCAGCATTTT.

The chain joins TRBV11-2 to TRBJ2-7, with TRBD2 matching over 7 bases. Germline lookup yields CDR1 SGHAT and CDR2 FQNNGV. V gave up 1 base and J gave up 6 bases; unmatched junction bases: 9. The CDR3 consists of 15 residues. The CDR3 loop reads CASSLGGGVYFEQYF. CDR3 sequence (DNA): TGTGCCAGCAGCTTAGGGGGGGGAGTTTATTTCGAGCAGTACTTC.

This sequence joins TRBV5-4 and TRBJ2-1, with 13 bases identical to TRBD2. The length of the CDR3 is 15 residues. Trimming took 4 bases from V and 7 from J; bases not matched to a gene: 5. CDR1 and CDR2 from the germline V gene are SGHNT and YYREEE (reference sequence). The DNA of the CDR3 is TGTGCCAGCAGCGAGGGACTAGCGGGAATGAATGAGCAGTTCTTC. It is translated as CASSEGLAGMNEQFF.